Each of the 26 T cell receptor beta chains below was sequenced from the same sample in a study of CD8 T cells in Susac syndrome. Random hexamers were used to reverse transcribe the RNA input (about 0.5 to 1 ug). TCRdb fed the immunoSEQ multiplex PCR reads into MiXCR, producing one record per CDR3 protein. The sample has about 150,000 distinct CDR3 sequences; about 95% are singletons. The specimen was CD8+ T cells from PBMCs. These receptors all stem from a human donor with multiple sclerosis.

V usage is TRBV27 and J usage is TRBJ2-7; TRBD1 matches at 7 bases. The ends lost 6 bases at V and 5 bases at J; junction bases unmatched: 10. The CDR3 has 14 amino acids. Germline lookup yields CDR1 MNHEY and CDR2 SMNVEV (reference sequence). The CDR3 DNA is TGTGCCAGCAGCTTACAGGGGAATAGGCACGAGCAGTACTTC. Protein sequence: CASSLQGNRHEQYF.

This clonotype was counted between two and nine times. This chain joins TRBV19 and TRBJ2-3; D uncertain. Germline V gene sequence: CDR1 LNHDA, CDR2 SQIVND (reference sequence). V gave up 4 bases and J gave up 1 base, with 6 bases separating them. This CDR3 contains 13 residues. CDR3 sequence (DNA): TGTGCCAGTAGTACAGGAGGCACAGATACGCAGTATTTT. As protein: CASSTGGTDTQYF.

The rearrangement uses TRBV12-5 and TRBJ2-3; D remains ambiguous. CDR1 LGHNT and CDR2 FRNRAP come from the germline V gene. Trimming took off 7 bases at V and 4 bases at J, with 12 bases between the two ends. The CDR3 length is 13 residues. The CDR3 region is CASVLHGPDTQYF. CDR3 nucleotides: TGTGCTAGTGTCCTACACGGGCCAGATACGCAGTATTTT.

The chain links TRBV7-9 to TRBJ1-1; weak D call: TRBD1 (5 bases). The germline V gene encodes CDR1 SEHNR and CDR2 FQNEAQ (reference sequence). This CDR3 spans 13 amino acids. Trimming shortened V by 5 bases and J by 5 bases, and 12 bases separated the two germline ends. This CDR3 is CASSQSGGTEAFF. The CDR3 nucleotides read TGTGCCAGCAGCCAGTCGGGGGGGACTGAAGCTTTCTTT.

In this sample, this clonotype turned up a few times. The V and J genes are TRBV7-8 and TRBJ2-1; D ambiguous. V gave up 0 bases and J gave up 6 bases, with 9 bases separating them. Looked up from germline, CDR1 is SGHVS and CDR2 is FQNEAQ. The CDR3 is 14 amino acids. CDR3 nucleotides: TGTGCCAGCAGCTTAGCGTACCCGGGCAATGAGCAGTTCTTC. Protein: CASSLAYPGNEQFF.

The gene calls are TRBV7-9 and TRBJ1-2; TRBD1 might be the D (5 bases). Germline CDR1 reads SEHNR; CDR2 reads FQNEAQ (reference sequence). This CDR3 has 13 amino acids. The ends were cut back, 9 bases at V and 6 bases at J, with 17 bases in the middle. The CDR3 coding sequence is TGTGCCAGTGCGGGGGAGGGCCACGATGGCTACACCTTC. Translated, it gives CASAGEGHDGYTF.

This chain connects TRBV20-1 to TRBJ2-7, with 15 bases that match TRBD2. Germline V CDR1 and CDR2: DFQATT, SNEGSKA (reference sequence). The J segment lost 5 bases and the V segment lost 6 bases, leaving 5 bases of the junction unmatched. There are 14 residues in the CDR3. The CDR3 sequence: CSAVGTSGGNEQYF. CDR3 nucleotides: TGCAGTGCCGTAGGGACTAGCGGGGGGAACGAGCAGTACTTC.

The chain couples TRBV29-1 to TRBJ2-2; TRBD1 might be the D (5 bases). V gave up 3 bases and J gave up 4 bases, with 9 bases separating them. Germline-derived CDR1 and CDR2 are SQVTM and ANQGSEA. This CDR3 spans 13 amino acids. The CDR3 reads CSVDQGSTGELFF. The CDR3 bases are TGCAGCGTTGATCAGGGATCCACCGGGGAGCTGTTTTTT.

The rearrangement joins TRBV24-1 to TRBJ2-1; TRBD1 or TRBD2 may be the D gene (5 bases each). The V end lost 7 bases, the J end lost 5 bases, and 14 bases lay between the germline ends. This CDR3 has 14 amino acids. Germline CDR1 reads KGHDR; CDR2 reads SFDVKD. The CDR3 region has the DNA TGTGCCACCAGCAGAGGGGCAGATCACAATGAGCAGTTCTTC. It specifies CATSRGADHNEQFF.

The rearrangement links TRBV7-8 to TRBJ2-5, with TRBD2 identical over 9 bases. Germline CDR1 and CDR2: SGHVS and FQNEAQ. This CDR3 comprises 17 residues. The ends lost 5 bases at V and 0 bases at J; junction bases unmatched: 10. This CDR3 is CASSPGGGAQYQETQYF. The CDR3 DNA follows: TGTGCCAGCAGCCCAGGCGGGGGGGCACAGTACCAAGAGACCCAGTACTTC.

This chain connects TRBV10-1 to TRBJ2-3; D is unresolved. Germline assignment: CDR1 WNHNN and CDR2 SYGVQD (reference sequence). The CDR3 sequence is 14 residues long. The V gene lost 3 bases and the J gene lost 3 bases, with 10 bases spanning the gap. Here the CDR3 reads CASSDSRTTDTQYF. The CDR3 DNA follows: TGCGCCAGCAGTGATTCCAGGACGACAGATACGCAGTATTTT.

The J gene is TRBJ2-3, the V gene TRBV9; D uncertain. Germline V gene lookup returns CDR1 SGDLS and CDR2 YYNGEE. The CDR3 covers 13 residues. V was shortened by 0 bases and J by 4 bases, with 6 bases between the two germline ends. The CDR3: CASSVEGSDTQYF. The CDR3 nucleotides read TGTGCCAGCAGCGTAGAGGGATCAGATACGCAGTATTTT.

J is TRBJ2-1 and V is TRBV30, with D uncertain. V lost 2 bases and J lost 5, with 7 bases in between. CDR1 and CDR2 from the germline V gene are GTSNPN and SVGIG (reference sequence). There are 12 residues in the CDR3. The CDR3 sequence: CAWSTENNEQFF. CDR3 nucleotide sequence: TGTGCCTGGAGTACGGAAAACAATGAGCAGTTCTTC.

To note about this clonotype: A read error may account for a junction end that differs from germline. This sequence joins TRBV29-1 and TRBJ1-1; no firm D call. Per germline, CDR1 SQVTM and CDR2 ANQGSEA. The CDR3 runs 12 residues. The DNA of the CDR3 is TGTTGCGTTCGATGGGTCGACACTGAAGCTTTCTTT. It encodes CCVRWVDTEAFF. Full variable domain (missing parts from reference TRBV29-1 and TRBJ1-1): SAVISQKPSRDICQRGTSLTIQCQVDSQVTMMFWYRQQPGQSLTLIATANQGSEATYESGFVIDKFPISRPNLTFSTLTVSNMSPEDSSIYLCCVRWVDTEAFFGQGTRLTVV.

The chain employs TRBV30 and TRBJ2-1, with D possibly matching TRBD2 (6 bases). This CDR3 is 14 amino acids long. Trimming shortened V by 5 bases and J by 5 bases, and 16 bases separated the two germline ends. In germline, CDR1 is GTSNPN, CDR2 SVGIG (reference sequence). The CDR3 is CAWGGITSNNEQFF. CDR3 coding DNA: TGTGCCTGGGGGGGGATCACGAGCAACAATGAGCAGTTCTTC.

The rearrangement links TRBV29-1 to TRBJ1-2; D is unresolved. This CDR3 contains 14 residues. Germline V gene sequence: CDR1 SQVTM, CDR2 ANQGSEA. The ends were cut back, 1 base at V and 8 bases at J, with 17 bases in the middle. CDR3 residues: CSVEAHVDKGGYTF. As DNA, the CDR3 is TGCAGCGTTGAAGCCCATGTTGACAAAGGGGGCTACACCTTC.

This rearrangement joins TRBV25-1 to TRBJ1-2, with 7 positions matching TRBD1. This CDR3 contains 14 residues. The V and J ends lost 2 bases and 3 bases, in that order; junction bases with no gene match: 3. Germline loops: CDR1 MGHDK, CDR2 SYGVNS. In nucleotides, the CDR3 is TGTGCCAGCAGTGAAGGGACAGTCTACTATGGCTACACCTTC. It codes for CASSEGTVYYGYTF.

This chain joins TRBV5-1 and TRBJ2-7; TRBD1 might be the D (6 bases). The V end was cut by 0 bases, the J end by 0 bases, with 10 bases between. Germline V gene lookup returns CDR1 SGHRS and CDR2 YFSETQ. The CDR3 is made up of 15 amino acids. CDR3 protein: CASSLDRAPSYEQYF. CDR3 nucleotides: TGCGCCAGCAGCTTGGACAGGGCCCCCTCCTACGAGCAGTACTTC.

The rearrangement joins TRBV6-5 to TRBJ1-1; D is undetermined. Trimming cost V 6 bases and J 1 base, with 9 bases left between them. Germline loops: CDR1 MNHEY, CDR2 SVGAGI. The CDR3 covers 13 residues. The CDR3 coding sequence is TGTGCCAGCAGGACCTCAAAGAACACTGAAGCTTTCTTT. Its translation is CASRTSKNTEAFF.

The CDR3 nucleotides read TGTGCCAGCGGCCAAGGGGGGCGGGAGCAGTTCTTC. Translated: CASGQGGREQFF. The chain employs TRBV27 and TRBJ2-1; D is tentatively TRBD1 or TRBD2 (6 bases each). This CDR3 has 12 amino acids. With 8 bases removed from V and 10 bases from J, the gap between germline ends came to 15 bases. Germline V gene sequence: CDR1 MNHEY, CDR2 SMNVEV (reference sequence).

The chain has TRBV14 and TRBJ2-1; D remains unclear. This CDR3 has 12 residues. Trimming removed 5 bases from V and 7 bases from J, with 9 bases in between. Germline V gene lookup returns CDR1 SGHDN and CDR2 FVKESK. CDR3 region: CASSRVGNEQFF. DNA for the CDR3: TGTGCCAGCAGCAGGGTCGGGAATGAGCAGTTCTTC.

This chain uses TRBV27 with TRBJ2-7; 8 bases align to TRBD1. The CDR3 length is 17 residues. Germline assignment: CDR1 MNHEY and CDR2 SMNVEV (reference sequence). The V segment lost 3 bases and the J segment 3 bases; nucleotides outside the gene matches: 13. CDR3 in amino acids: CASSFGSTGDLGYEQYF. DNA for the CDR3: TGTGCCAGCAGTTTCGGGTCGACAGGGGACCTTGGCTACGAGCAGTACTTC.

The J gene is TRBJ2-4, the V gene TRBV28; D is unclear. The germline V gene has CDR1 MDHEN and CDR2 SYDVKM. There are 12 residues in the CDR3. Between the trimmed V and J ends, which lost 6 bases and 0 bases, there was a span of 3 bases. CDR3 loop: CASSLAKNIQYF. For the CDR3, the DNA is TGTGCCAGCAGCTTAGCCAAAAACATTCAGTACTTC.

This clonotype was recorded once. The rearrangement joins TRBV30 to TRBJ1-1, with a tentative D call TRBD1 (5 bases). V lost 4 bases, J lost 4 bases, and 13 bases lay in between. The CDR3 is made up of 13 amino acids. CDR1 is GTSNPN and CDR2 is SVGIG in the germline V gene (reference sequence). CDR3 in amino acids: CAWIGGVVTEAFF. As DNA, the CDR3 is TGTGCCTGGATCGGAGGGGTGGTCACTGAAGCTTTCTTT.

The rearrangement links TRBV7-9 to TRBJ2-3; D not resolved. Germline assignment: CDR1 SEHNR and CDR2 FQNEAQ (reference sequence). The CDR3 extends over 12 amino acids. Trimming removed 5 bases at V and 9 bases at J, with 12 bases between. The CDR3 region has the DNA TGTGCCAGCAGCGATCAACTGGGCACGCAGTATTTT. This gives the protein CASSDQLGTQYF.

The chain has TRBV9 and TRBJ1-2, with D possibly TRBD1 on 5 matching bases. Germline assignment: CDR1 SGDLS and CDR2 YYNGEE. Trimming removed 4 bases at V and 1 base at J, with 11 bases between. This CDR3 spans 14 amino acids. The CDR3 is CASSPRVFNYGYTF. The CDR3 DNA sequence: TGTGCCAGCAGCCCCAGGGTCTTTAACTATGGCTACACCTTC.